This T cell receptor (beta chain) was profiled in a study of CD8+ T cells in alopecia areata. Study-level background: Patients remained on tofacitinib for 6 to 18 months and then went 6 months without it.

Comment on this clone: As yet, its antigen is unknown.

General observations from the study: It was observed that many expanded lesional clones persisted in scalp and blood during tofacitinib.

Once RNA had been extracted, it was reverse transcribed into cDNA to act as the sequencing template. Here immunoSEQ multiplex PCR was the method, and the copy in TCRdb shows in-frame clones only, minus some. The data hold fewer than 250,000 clones, with over 60% observed a single time. Indicated treatment: oral pan-JAK inhibitor, 5-10 mg twice daily. Peripheral blood and lesional scalp punch biopsies were taken from alopecia areata patients. Germline assignment: CDR1 GTSNPN and CDR2 SVGIG (reference sequence). Trimming cost V 3 bases and J 2 bases, with 13 bases left between them. The CDR3 is made up of 15 amino acids.

The TCR originated in a human donor with alopecia areata. This sample comprised CD4+ T cells sorted from blood, obtained at week 4, from a patient treated with tofacitinib. The rearrangement joins TRBV30 to TRBJ2-2; D tentatively reads TRBD1 or TRBD2 (6 bases each). In DNA form, the CDR3 reads TGTGCCTGGAGGATGGGGGGCAGTAACACCGGGGAGCTGTTTTTT. This translates into CAWRMGGSNTGELFF.